Listed below are T cell receptor beta chains from one sample, sequenced in a study of cytotoxic CD8 clonotypes in ibrutinib-treated CLL. Measured with immunoSEQ multiplex PCR; TCRdb has only the in-frame clones, and not every one. The sample contains around 310,000 clones, about 77% of which appear only once. The starting material was PBMCs, obtained before ibrutinib treatment. The source is a human donor with chronic lymphocytic leukemia. Each CDR3 is given with its conserved first and last residue. A D gene is named only where the DNA matches it firmly. Size values are once, few and many counts, or a class for expanded clones, and some rows have none.

V,D,length,J,size,CDR3,DNA
TRBV27,.,13,TRBJ1-4,.,CASSLRPFEKLFF,TGTGCCAGCAGTTTACGGCCCTTTGAAAAACTGTTTTTT
TRBV5-1,TRBD1,17,TRBJ2-2,.,CASSTSRDSPFTGELFF,TGCGCCAGCAGCACTTCACGGGACAGTCCATTCACCGGGGAGCTGTTTTTT
TRBV11-2,TRBD2,15,TRBJ2-3,once,CASSPSLAGGETQYF,TGTGCCAGCAGCCCGAGCCTAGCGGGAGGAGAAACGCAGTATTTT
TRBV7-6,TRBD2,14,TRBJ2-1,.,CASSFLAGDNEQFF,TGTGCCAGCAGCTTTCTAGCGGGAGATAATGAGCAGTTCTTC
TRBV2,.,13,TRBJ2-2,.,CASSAMWGGELFF,TGTGCCAGCAGTGCGATGTGGGGCGGGGAGCTGTTTTTT
TRBV9,TRBD2,15,TRBJ2-1,.,CASSVLLAGYNEQFF,TGTGCCAGCAGCGTCCTACTAGCGGGGTACAATGAGCAGTTCTTC
TRBV27,TRBD2,15,TRBJ2-7,.,CASSSLLAGGYEQYF,TGTGCCAGCAGTTCCTTACTAGCGGGAGGCTACGAGCAGTACTTC
TRBV6-5,.,12,TRBJ2-3,.,CASGFSTDTQYF,TGTGCCAGCGGGTTTAGCACAGATACGCAGTATTTT
TRBV2,TRBD1,17,TRBJ1-4,.,CASSESPRGATNEKLFF,TGTGCCAGCAGTGAATCGCCCAGGGGGGCAACTAATGAAAAACTGTTTTTT
TRBV7-2,TRBD2,16,TRBJ2-4,.,CASSLVGGRGKNIQYF,TGTGCCAGCAGCTTAGTAGGCGGGAGGGGCAAAAACATTCAGTACTTC
TRBV29-1,TRBD1,13,TRBJ2-7,few,CSVGTGDHLEQYF,TGCAGCGTTGGGACAGGGGACCATCTCGAGCAGTACTTC
TRBV4-3,TRBD1,14,TRBJ2-7,.,CASSQAMGTAEQYF,TGCGCCAGCAGCCAAGCGATGGGGACAGCAGAGCAGTACTTC
TRBV11-3,TRBD2,15,TRBJ2-7,.,CASSLGLADTYEQYF,TGTGCCAGCAGCTTAGGCCTAGCGGATACCTACGAGCAGTACTTC
TRBV6-4,TRBD1,18,TRBJ2-6,.,CASSLTGGAVSGANVLTF,TGTGCCAGCAGTCTAACAGGGGGCGCCGTCTCTGGGGCCAACGTCCTGACTTTC
TRBV30,.,15,TRBJ1-4,.,CAWSSGAGTNEKLFF,TGTGCCTGGAGTAGCGGGGCGGGAACTAATGAAAAACTGTTTTTT
TRBV29-1,.,13,TRBJ1-2,.,CSVANRINYGYTF,TGCAGCGTAGCGAATCGGATAAACTATGGCTACACCTTC
TRBV20-1,.,11,TRBJ2-1,.,CSALQGYEQFF,TGCAGTGCTCTACAGGGTTATGAGCAGTTCTTC
TRBV19,TRBD1,16,TRBJ1-5,.,CASSTHDRGLNQPQHF,TGTGCCAGTAGTACCCACGACAGGGGGCTCAATCAGCCCCAGCATTTT
TRBV4-3,.,15,TRBJ2-7,.,CASSQVQTPTYEQYF,TGCGCCAGCAGCCAAGTCCAGACTCCGACCTACGAGCAGTACTTC
TRBV25-1,.,15,TRBJ2-2,.,CASSEFTGHAGELFF,TGTGCCAGCAGTGAATTCACAGGGCATGCCGGGGAGCTGTTTTTT
TRBV11-2,TRBD1,13,TRBJ2-7,few,CASSLHRDSEQYF,TGTGCCAGCAGCTTACATCGGGACAGCGAGCAGTACTTC
TRBV18,.,13,TRBJ1-2,.,CASSDQGITGYTF,TGTGCCAGCTCTGATCAGGGTATAACCGGCTACACCTTC
TRBV10-3,.,16,TRBJ1-3,.,CAISVGDPDSGNTIYF,TGTGCCATCAGTGTCGGGGACCCCGACTCTGGAAACACCATATATTTT
TRBV19,TRBD1,13,TRBJ2-7,.,CASSTQGAVEQYF,TGTGCCAGTAGTACCCAGGGGGCAGTCGAGCAGTACTTC
TRBV5-1,.,15,TRBJ2-7,.,CASSLGQAPRVEQYF,TGCGCCAGCAGCTTGGGACAGGCTCCGCGAGTCGAGCAGTACTTC
TRBV30,TRBD1,15,TRBJ1-1,few,CAWRLHNRGVSEAFF,TGTGCCTGGAGGCTACATAACAGGGGAGTCTCGGAAGCTTTCTTT
TRBV19,.,13,TRBJ1-1,.,CASSIGRNTEAFF,TGTGCCAGTAGTATAGGGAGAAACACTGAAGCTTTCTTT
TRBV30,.,14,TRBJ2-7,.,CAWSVARGAYEQYF,TGTGCCTGGAGTGTAGCCAGGGGCGCCTACGAGCAGTACTTC
TRBV13,TRBD1,16,TRBJ2-2,once,CASSGRDRVLTGELFF,TGTGCCAGCAGCGGCCGGGACAGGGTACTTACCGGGGAGCTGTTTTTT
TRBV6-5,.,16,TRBJ1-1,.,CASSSVSPYGRTRAFF,TGTGCCAGCAGTTCCGTTTCCCCCTACGGGCGAACACGAGCTTTCTTT
TRBV7-6,.,14,TRBJ2-7,.,CASSDRINSYEQYF,TGTGCCAGCAGCGACAGGATAAACTCCTACGAGCAGTACTTC
TRBV7-9,.,13,TRBJ1-2,.,CASSLAASYGYTF,TGTGCCAGCAGCTTAGCGGCCAGCTATGGCTACACCTTC
TRBV4-1,TRBD1,15,TRBJ2-7,.,CASSAYRTGGYEQYF,TGCGCCAGCAGCGCATACCGGACAGGGGGCTACGAGCAGTACTTC
TRBV5-4,.,16,TRBJ2-2,.,CASRESTSLVTGELFF,TGTGCCAGCAGAGAGAGCACTAGTCTCGTCACCGGGGAGCTGTTTTTT
TRBV4-2,.,16,TRBJ1-1,.,CASSRKATGVNTEAFF,TGTGCCAGCAGCCGGAAAGCGACGGGCGTGAACACTGAAGCTTTCTTT
TRBV6-6,.,13,TRBJ1-5,.,CASSYEGRQPQHF,TGTGCCAGCAGTTACGAAGGGCGTCAGCCCCAGCATTTT
TRBV19,.,14,TRBJ1-1,.,CASSIGWGNTEAFF,TGTGCCAGTAGTATAGGCTGGGGGAACACTGAAGCTTTCTTT
TRBV19,TRBD2,14,TRBJ2-7,.,CASSTVAGAYEQYF,TGTGCCAGTAGTACGGTAGCGGGAGCGTACGAGCAGTACTTC
TRBV5-4,TRBD2,17,TRBJ2-5,.,CASSSPSGSQVRGTQYF,TGTGCCAGCAGCTCCCCTAGCGGGAGCCAGGTTCGGGGGACCCAGTACTTC
TRBV2,.,12,TRBJ2-7,.,CASWAQPYEQYF,TGTGCCAGCTGGGCACAGCCCTACGAGCAGTACTTC
TRBV27,.,15,TRBJ2-3,.,CASSSSGWPSDTQYF,TGTGCCAGCAGTTCATCAGGGTGGCCGTCAGATACGCAGTATTTT
TRBV18,TRBD2,18,TRBJ2-7,.,CASSDYRGLAGATYEQYF,TGTGCCAGCTCAGACTATAGAGGACTAGCGGGGGCAACCTACGAGCAGTACTTC
TRBV30,.,12,TRBJ1-3,.,CAWSPFGNTIYF,TGTGCCTGGAGTCCATTTGGAAACACCATATATTTT
TRBV30,.,12,TRBJ2-2,few,CAWIVNTGELFF,TGTGCCTGGATCGTCAACACCGGGGAGCTGTTTTTT
TRBV30,TRBD1,14,TRBJ2-7,.,CAWDLGQGVYEQYF,TGTGCCTGGGATCTGGGACAGGGGGTCTACGAGCAGTACTTC
TRBV7-9,.,13,TRBJ2-3,once,CASSVGGTDTQYF,TGTGCCAGCAGCGTAGGAGGCACAGATACGCAGTATTTT
TRBV13,.,15,TRBJ1-3,.,CASSRAPNSGNTIYF,TGTGCCAGCAGCCGGGCTCCGAACTCTGGAAACACCATATATTTT
TRBV6-1,.,14,TRBJ1-5,.,CASSHLRRDQPQHF,TGTGCCAGCAGCCACCTACGACGGGATCAGCCCCAGCATTTT
TRBV18,TRBD1,16,TRBJ1-1,.,CASSPPGRQGNTEAFF,TGTGCCAGCTCACCACCGGGTAGACAGGGGAACACTGAAGCTTTCTTT
TRBV10-3,TRBD2,16,TRBJ2-5,.,CATTKTSGDGKETQYF,TGTGCCACCACAAAAACTAGCGGCGATGGGAAAGAGACCCAGTACTTC
TRBV10-3,.,14,TRBJ2-2,.,CAISELSRTGELFF,TGTGCCATCAGTGAGTTAAGCAGAACCGGGGAGCTGTTTTTT
TRBV7-2,.,16,TRBJ2-7,.,CASSLGSQTEPYEQYF,TGTGCCAGCAGCTTAGGTTCACAAACCGAACCCTACGAGCAGTACTTC
TRBV6-1,TRBD2,16,TRBJ2-7,.,CASSETGLAGMLAQYF,TGTGCCAGCAGTGAAACCGGACTAGCGGGAATGCTGGCGCAGTACTTC